This T cell receptor beta chain is from a study of sequential checkpoint blockade in melanoma. Overall study: Patients were randomized 1:1 to nivolumab-then-ipilimumab or ipilimumab-then-nivolumab first-line. After both sequences, patients received maintenance nivolumab.

CDR3 length: 12 residues. Germline V lookup: CDR1 SGHDN, CDR2 FVKESK. V was shortened by 0 bases and J by 3 bases, with 3 bases between the two germline ends. Sequenced by immunoSEQ multiplex PCR; TCRdb stores in-frame clones only, minus some. The sample shows 27,000 or so clones, 75% to 80% of them seen only once. As to treatment: randomized to nivolumab then ipilimumab (arm A) or the reverse (arm B). DNA-damaging chemotherapy had not been given to any patient beforehand. Sorted cells were live CD3+CD8+, lacking CD19 and CD56, from PBMCs. Specimen: CD8+ T cells sorted from blood (inferred from file names), collected from a patient given nivolumab and ipilimumab in sequence. The sequence derives from a human donor with melanoma. The rearrangement links TRBV14 to TRBJ2-7, with D hard to call. The CDR3 is CASSQDYYEQYF. The CDR3 coding sequence is TGTGCCAGCAGCCAAGACTACTACGAGCAGTACTTC.